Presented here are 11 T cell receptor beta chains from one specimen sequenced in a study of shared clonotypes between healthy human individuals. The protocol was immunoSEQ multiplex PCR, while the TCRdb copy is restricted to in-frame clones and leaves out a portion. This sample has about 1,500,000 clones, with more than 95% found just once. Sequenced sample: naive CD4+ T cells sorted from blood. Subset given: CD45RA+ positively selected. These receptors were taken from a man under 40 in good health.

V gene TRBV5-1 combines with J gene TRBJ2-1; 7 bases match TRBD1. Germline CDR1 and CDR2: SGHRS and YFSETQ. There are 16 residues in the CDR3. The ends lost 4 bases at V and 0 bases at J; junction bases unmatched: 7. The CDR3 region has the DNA TGCGCCAGCAGCATAACTGGGACAGTCTCCTACAATGAGCAGTTCTTC. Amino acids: CASSITGTVSYNEQFF.

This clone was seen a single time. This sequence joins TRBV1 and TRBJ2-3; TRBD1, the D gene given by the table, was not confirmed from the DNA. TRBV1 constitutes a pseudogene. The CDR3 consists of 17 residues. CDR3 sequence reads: CTSSQDKGEKHTDTQYF. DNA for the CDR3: TGCACCAGCAGCCAAGATAAAGGGGAAAAACACACAGATACGCAGTATTTT.

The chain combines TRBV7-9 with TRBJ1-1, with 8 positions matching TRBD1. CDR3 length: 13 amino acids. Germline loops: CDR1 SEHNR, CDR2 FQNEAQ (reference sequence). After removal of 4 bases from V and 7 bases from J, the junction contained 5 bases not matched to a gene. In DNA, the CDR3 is TGTGCCAGCAGCTACGGACAGGGCGGTGAAGCTTTCTTT. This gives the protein CASSYGQGGEAFF. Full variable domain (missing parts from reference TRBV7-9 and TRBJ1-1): DTGVSQNPRHKITKRGQNVTFRCDPISEHNRLYWYRQTLGQGPEFLTYFQNEAQLEKSRLLSDRFSAERPKGSFSTLEIQRTEQGDSAMYLCASSYGQGGEAFFGQGTRLTVV.

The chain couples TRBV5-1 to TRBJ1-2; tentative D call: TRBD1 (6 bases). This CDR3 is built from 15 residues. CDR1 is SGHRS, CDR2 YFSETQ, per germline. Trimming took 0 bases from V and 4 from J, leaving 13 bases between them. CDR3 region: CASSLATGLTYGYTF. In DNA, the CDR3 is TGCGCCAGCAGCTTGGCCACAGGGTTAACCTATGGCTACACCTTC.

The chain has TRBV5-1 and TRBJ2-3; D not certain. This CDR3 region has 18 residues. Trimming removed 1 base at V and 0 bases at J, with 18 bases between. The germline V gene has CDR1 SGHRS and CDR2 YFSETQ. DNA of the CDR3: TGCGCCAGCAGCTTGAGGCCACTGCTTCCGACTAGCACAGATACGCAGTATTTT. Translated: CASSLRPLLPTSTDTQYF. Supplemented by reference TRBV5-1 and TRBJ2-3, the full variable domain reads KAGVTQTPRYLIKTRGQQVTLSCSPISGHRSVSWYQQTPGQGLQFLFEYFSETQRNKGNFPGRFSGRQFSNSRSEMNVSTLELGDSALYLCASSLRPLLPTSTDTQYFGPGTRLTVL.

The CDR3 here is CASSIVAAIGDQPQHF. The DNA for the CDR3 is TGTGCCAGTAGTATAGTCGCGGCCATTGGGGATCAGCCCCAGCATTTT. This sequence joins TRBV19 and TRBJ1-5; D uncertain. The V end lost 1 base, the J end lost 5 bases, and 15 bases lay between the germline ends. Looked up from germline, CDR1 is LNHDA and CDR2 is SQIVND (reference sequence). The CDR3 loop spans 16 amino acids.

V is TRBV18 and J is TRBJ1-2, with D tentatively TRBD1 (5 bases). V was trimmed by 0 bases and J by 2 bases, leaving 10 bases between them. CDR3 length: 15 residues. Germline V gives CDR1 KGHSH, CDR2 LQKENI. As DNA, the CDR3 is TGTGCCAGCTCACCACCATCGAGACAGAACTATGGCTACACCTTC. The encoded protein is CASSPPSRQNYGYTF.

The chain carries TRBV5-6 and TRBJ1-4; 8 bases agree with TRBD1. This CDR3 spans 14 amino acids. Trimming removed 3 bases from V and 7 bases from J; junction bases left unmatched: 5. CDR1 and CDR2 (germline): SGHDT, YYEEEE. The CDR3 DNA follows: TGTGCCAGCAGCTCAGGGGGCCTAAGTGAAAAACTGTTTTTT. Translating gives CASSSGGLSEKLFF.

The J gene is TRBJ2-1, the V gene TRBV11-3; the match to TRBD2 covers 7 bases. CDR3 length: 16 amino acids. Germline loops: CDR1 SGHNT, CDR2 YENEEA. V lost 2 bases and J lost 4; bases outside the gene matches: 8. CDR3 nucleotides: TGTGCCAGCAGCTTATTATCCGGCGGGAGTTACAATGAGCAGTTCTTC. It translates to CASSLLSGGSYNEQFF.

CDR3 in DNA: TGTGCCAGCAGCTTAAGCGGACGTTGGCAAGAGACCCAGTACTTC. It specifies CASSLSGRWQETQYF. V is TRBV7-3 and J is TRBJ2-5, with D uncertain. Germline CDR1 is SGHTA and CDR2 is FQGTGA. The CDR3 sequence is 15 residues long. The V end was cut by 1 base, the J end by 2 bases, with 11 bases between. Using reference TRBV7-3 and TRBJ2-5 for the parts outside the CDR3, the full variable domain is GAGVSQTPSNKVTEKGKYVELRCDPISGHTALYWYRQSLGQGPEFLIYFQGTGAADDSGLPNDRFFAVRPEGSVSTLKIQRTERGDSAVYLCASSLSGRWQETQYFGPGTRLLVL.

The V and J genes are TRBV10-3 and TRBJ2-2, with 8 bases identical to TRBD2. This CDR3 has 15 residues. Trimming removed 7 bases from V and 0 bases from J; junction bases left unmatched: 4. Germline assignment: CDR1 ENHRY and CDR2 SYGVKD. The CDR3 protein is CAIITTSANTGELFF. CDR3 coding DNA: TGTGCCATCATTACGACTAGCGCGAACACCGGGGAGCTGTTTTTT.